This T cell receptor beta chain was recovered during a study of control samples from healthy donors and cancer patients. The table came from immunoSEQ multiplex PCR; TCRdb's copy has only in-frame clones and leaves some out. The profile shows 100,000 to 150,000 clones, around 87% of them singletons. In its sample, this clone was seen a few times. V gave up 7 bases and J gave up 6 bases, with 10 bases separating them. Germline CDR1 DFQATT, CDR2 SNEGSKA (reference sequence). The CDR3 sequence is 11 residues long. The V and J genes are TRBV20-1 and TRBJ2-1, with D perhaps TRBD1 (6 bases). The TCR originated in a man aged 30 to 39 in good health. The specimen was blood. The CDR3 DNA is TGCAGTGTCACACAGGGCAATGAGCAGTTCTTC. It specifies CSVTQGNEQFF.